Included here is one T cell receptor (beta chain) sequence, with context. The antigen is unknown. The data were obtained in a study of CD8+ T cells in alopecia areata. In the study overall: For the treated group, dosing was oral tofacitinib at 5 to 10 mg twice daily. Findings and caveats of the study: Sequencing of scalp samples also captures resident alphabeta T cells of normal skin.

Extraction and reverse transcription of RNA yielded cDNA as the sequencing template. TCRdb keeps only in-frame clones here, not all; method: immunoSEQ multiplex PCR. The repertoire has some 120,000 clones, over 50% of them found once; the top ten carry less than 5.5%. Germline CDR1 and CDR2: SGHRS and YFSETQ. The V and J ends lost 2 bases and 5 bases, in that order; junction bases with no gene match: 6. This CDR3 contains 14 residues. Researchers took lesional scalp punch biopsies and peripheral blood from people who were alopecia areata patients. The source of this sequence is a human donor with alopecia areata. The source was CD4+ T cells sorted from blood, collected at week 0. V is TRBV5-1 and J is TRBJ2-5; 7 bases map to TRBD2. CDR3 nucleotide sequence: TGCGCCAGCAGCTTTGCGGGGGTCGGGGAGACCCAGTACTTC. It encodes CASSFAGVGETQYF.